The clone carrying this TCR beta chain was seen just once. Antigen: not known. These data originate in a study of beta chain features in type 1 diabetes. Study-wide results and limits: Any HLA effect on TCRB rearrangement was left unresolved by small sub-analyses. For cells with high TCR expression, cDNA sequencing could yield over-representation. Among patients with Type 1 diabetes, TCRB CDR3s were moderately but significantly shorter in every one of the four CD4+ subsets.

All of the isolated RNA was reverse transcribed, so expressed TCRB transcripts were sequenced. Stem cell-like memory T cell samples came in at an average of about 1 million reads. The method was immunoSEQ multiplex PCR; TCRdb's version includes in-frame clones alone and lacks a portion of them. The table records around 14,000 clones, approximately 76% of them present only once. Germline V gene data show CDR1 as MGHRA and CDR2 as YSYEKL. The CDR3 has 14 residues. V dropped 4 bases and J dropped 5; count of bases not matched to a gene: 3. Sequenced: stem cell memory CD4+ T cells from blood. The chain carries TRBV4-1 and TRBJ2-1; 9 nucleotides agree with TRBD2. This TCR was recovered from a young woman with type 1 diabetes. The CDR3 protein is CASSPSGINNEQFF. DNA of the CDR3: TGCGCCAGCAGCCCTAGCGGGATAAACAATGAGCAGTTCTTC.